These T cell receptor beta chains were read from a single sample in a study of control samples from healthy donors and cancer patients. Clones were sequenced by immunoSEQ multiplex PCR, and TCRdb holds only the in-frame ones, with some missing. The profile shows about 170,000 clones, about nine tenths of them singletons. Sequencing used blood. The receptors stem from a woman aged 30 to 39 in good health. CDR3s include the opening cysteine and the closing phenylalanine or tryptophan. A D gene is named only where the DNA matches it firmly. Size values are once, few and many counts, or a class for expanded clones, and some rows have none.

size: .
D: .
V: TRBV18
J: TRBJ1-4
CDR3: CASSPPVDRSATNEKLFF
DNA: TGTGCCAGCTCACCACCCGTAGACAGGAGTGCAACTAATGAAAAACTGTTTTTT

size: .
D: TRBD2
V: TRBV29-1
J: TRBJ2-3
CDR3: CSVPTSGGADTQYF
DNA: TGCAGCGTACCGACTAGCGGGGGGGCAGATACGCAGTATTTT

size: .
D: TRBD1
V: TRBV7-8
J: TRBJ2-7
CDR3: CASSSRDRGNEQYF
DNA: TGTGCCAGCAGCTCCCGGGACAGGGGTAACGAGCAGTACTTC

size: .
D: .
V: TRBV6-2/TRBV6-3
J: TRBJ1-2
CDR3: CASSSGGYGYTF
DNA: TGTGCCAGCAGTTCCGGGGGCTATGGCTACACCTTC

size: .
D: TRBD2
V: TRBV5-1
J: TRBJ2-1
CDR3: CASSRTSGRAGSYNEQFF
DNA: TGCGCCAGCAGCCGGACTAGCGGGAGGGCCGGATCCTACAATGAGCAGTTCTTC

size: .
D: .
V: TRBV11-2
J: TRBJ2-1
CDR3: CASSLSGNEQFF
DNA: TGTGCCAGCAGCTTGAGCGGCAATGAGCAGTTCTTC

size: few
D: TRBD1
V: TRBV10-3
J: TRBJ1-5
CDR3: CATSGGAGQPQHF
DNA: TGTGCCACCTCAGGGGGCGCAGGTCAGCCCCAGCATTTT

size: .
D: .
V: TRBV7-3
J: TRBJ1-5
CDR3: CASSLQGTQPQHF
DNA: TGTGCCAGCAGCTTACAGGGGACCCAGCCCCAGCATTTT

size: .
D: TRBD2
V: TRBV4-2
J: TRBJ2-2
CDR3: CASSQAEAGAIGELFF
DNA: TGTGCCAGCAGCCAAGCGGAGGCGGGAGCGATCGGGGAGCTGTTTTTT

size: .
D: TRBD1
V: TRBV7-3
J: TRBJ1-2
CDR3: CASSETGGYGYTF
DNA: TGTGCCAGCAGCGAGACAGGGGGCTATGGCTACACCTTC

size: .
D: TRBD1
V: TRBV2
J: TRBJ1-1
CDR3: CASLGQGRDTEAFF
DNA: TGTGCCAGCTTGGGACAGGGGAGGGACACTGAAGCTTTCTTT

size: .
D: TRBD1
V: TRBV6-4
J: TRBJ1-5
CDR3: CASSDSSRGHQPQHF
DNA: TGTGCCAGCAGTGACTCGAGCAGGGGGCACCAGCCCCAGCATTTT

size: .
D: TRBD1
V: TRBV19
J: TRBJ2-5
CDR3: CASSGQGQETQYF
DNA: TGTGCCAGTAGTGGACAGGGACAAGAGACCCAGTACTTC

size: .
D: TRBD1
V: TRBV6-5
J: TRBJ1-2
CDR3: CASRWTGDYGYTF
DNA: TGTGCCAGCAGATGGACAGGGGACTATGGCTACACCTTC

size: .
D: .
V: TRBV7-9
J: TRBJ1-3
CDR3: CASSPPGGNTIYF
DNA: TGTGCCAGCAGCCCACCCGGGGGAAACACCATATATTTT

size: .
D: .
V: TRBV2
J: TRBJ1-1
CDR3: CASSEEANTEAFF
DNA: TGTGCCAGCAGTGAAGAGGCTAACACTGAAGCTTTCTTT

size: .
D: .
V: TRBV25-1
J: TRBJ1-4
CDR3: CASSDTGSGAEKLFF
DNA: TGTGCCAGCAGTGATACGGGCAGCGGGGCTGAAAAACTGTTTTTT

size: .
D: .
V: TRBV18
J: TRBJ1-3
CDR3: CASSPGGDGNTIYF
DNA: TGTGCCAGCTCACCTGGAGGGGACGGAAACACCATATATTTT

size: once
D: .
V: TRBV30
J: TRBJ2-7
CDR3: CAWSDSYEQYF
DNA: TGTGCCTGGAGTGACAGCTACGAGCAGTACTTC

size: .
D: .
V: TRBV11-1
J: TRBJ2-1
CDR3: CASSFVNEQFF
DNA: TGTGCCAGCAGCTTTGTCAATGAGCAGTTCTTC

size: .
D: .
V: TRBV21-1
J: TRBJ2-2
CDR3: CASSDRQGDTGELFF
DNA: TGTGCCAGCAGCGACAGACAGGGGGACACCGGGGAGCTGTTTTTT

size: .
D: .
V: TRBV5-6
J: TRBJ1-2
CDR3: CASSYDRSYGYTF
DNA: TGTGCCAGCAGCTATGACAGATCCTATGGCTACACCTTC

size: .
D: TRBD1
V: TRBV5-1
J: TRBJ2-2
CDR3: CASSLIGTANTGELFF
DNA: TGCGCCAGCAGCTTGATCGGGACAGCGAACACCGGGGAGCTGTTTTTT

size: .
D: .
V: TRBV18
J: TRBJ1-1
CDR3: CASSLSYRNTEAFF
DNA: TGTGCCAGCTCACTAAGCTACAGGAACACTGAAGCTTTCTTT

size: .
D: TRBD1
V: TRBV2
J: TRBJ1-4
CDR3: CASRPTGGATNEKLFF
DNA: TGTGCCAGCAGGCCGACAGGGGGAGCAACTAATGAAAAACTGTTTTTT

size: .
D: TRBD2
V: TRBV27
J: TRBJ2-3
CDR3: CASKDGRVETDTQYF
DNA: TGTGCCAGCAAGGACGGGAGGGTTGAAACAGATACGCAGTATTTT

size: .
D: TRBD1
V: TRBV9
J: TRBJ2-7
CDR3: CASSPDRGSYEQYF
DNA: TGTGCCAGCAGCCCTGACAGGGGGTCCTACGAGCAGTACTTC

size: .
D: .
V: TRBV21-1
J: TRBJ1-6
CDR3: CASSNSGTGVNSPLHF
DNA: TGTGCCAGCAGCAACTCCGGGACAGGGGTTAATTCACCCCTCCACTTT

size: few
D: TRBD1
V: TRBV4-1
J: TRBJ1-3
CDR3: CASSQDRGTGAFSGNTIYF
DNA: TGCGCCAGCAGCCAAGATCGGGGGACAGGGGCTTTCTCTGGAAACACCATATATTTT

size: .
D: .
V: TRBV12-5
J: TRBJ1-1
CDR3: CASGSRGRDTEAFF
DNA: TGTGCTAGTGGTAGCAGGGGCAGGGACACTGAAGCTTTCTTT

size: .
D: TRBD1
V: TRBV28
J: TRBJ2-3
CDR3: CASSPHRGISTDTQYF
DNA: TGTGCCAGCAGTCCGCACAGGGGGATTAGCACAGATACGCAGTATTTT

size: .
D: .
V: TRBV7-2
J: TRBJ1-5
CDR3: CASSLTQGNQPQHF
DNA: TGTGCCAGCAGCTTAACCCAGGGCAATCAGCCCCAGCATTTT

size: .
D: .
V: TRBV19
J: TRBJ2-1
CDR3: CASSILLRAHEQFF
DNA: TGTGCCAGTAGTATTCTATTAAGGGCTCATGAGCAGTTCTTC

size: once
D: TRBD1
V: TRBV6-1
J: TRBJ1-4
CDR3: CASSELRGTGVEKLFF
DNA: TGTGCCAGCAGTGAATTGAGGGGGACAGGGGTTGAAAAACTGTTTTTT

size: once
D: TRBD2
V: TRBV5-1
J: TRBJ2-3
CDR3: CASSFLGTSGDTQYF
DNA: TGCGCCAGCAGCTTTTTGGGGACTAGCGGAGATACGCAGTATTTT

size: .
D: TRBD1
V: TRBV7-8
J: TRBJ1-2
CDR3: CASSRDRSYGYTF
DNA: TGTGCCAGCAGTCGGGACAGGTCCTATGGCTACACCTTC

size: .
D: .
V: TRBV2
J: TRBJ1-1
CDR3: CASSGTPDTEAFF
DNA: TGTGCCAGCAGCGGGACACCGGACACTGAAGCTTTCTTT

size: once
D: TRBD2
V: TRBV6-5
J: TRBJ2-1
CDR3: CASSYSRAGGNEQFF
DNA: TGTGCCAGCAGTTACTCGAGAGCGGGAGGGAATGAGCAGTTCTTC

size: .
D: .
V: TRBV27
J: TRBJ1-5
CDR3: CASSLGGTLGQPQHF
DNA: TGTGCCAGCAGTTTAGGGGGCACTCTTGGGCAGCCCCAGCATTTT

size: .
D: .
V: TRBV28
J: TRBJ1-2
CDR3: CASSFGDRFYGYTF
DNA: TGTGCCAGCAGTTTCGGTGACCGCTTCTATGGCTACACCTTC

size: .
D: .
V: TRBV5-1
J: TRBJ2-7
CDR3: CASSLGSTTYEQYF
DNA: TGCGCCAGCAGCTTGGGTTCGACAACCTACGAGCAGTACTTC

size: .
D: .
V: TRBV7-9
J: TRBJ1-3
CDR3: CASSLAGGGNTIYF
DNA: TGTGCCAGCAGCTTAGCGGGAGGAGGAAACACCATATATTTT